The T cell receptor (beta chain) described here comes from a study of blood T cells in healthy people across ages. This CDR3 is 17 amino acids long. The germline V gene encodes CDR1 LGHDT and CDR2 YNNKEL (reference sequence). Trimming stripped 4 bases from V and 9 bases from J, with 22 bases between. In regard to this clonotype: What it binds is unknown.

Primers used in a second PCR of about 7 to 12 cycles were a sample-barcoded 5' primer and a J-beta primer mix. TCRdb re-called the 5' RACE reads through MiXCR, storing one row per CDR3 protein. The profile shows approximately 900,000 distinct CDR3 sequences, almost 30% of them singletons. Overall study findings and caveats: Estimated diversity across one million T cells was deemed an underestimate. With age, beta diversity per million T cells declined roughly linearly, significantly by 40. Comparison with aged donors showed that long-lived donors had more naive CD4+ cells and higher diversity.

The same data also contributed to another study, on T cells of mothers and their children. That work contributes: The study found slightly higher but non-significant overlap in related versus unrelated mother-child pairs.

This TCR was recovered from a woman in her thirties or forties in good health. The chain employs TRBV3-1 and TRBJ2-6; a weak D match, TRBD1 (6 bases). Sequencing was done on a sample of blood. The CDR3 protein is CASSPQQGSLDVNVLTF. The CDR3 DNA reads TGTGCCAGCAGCCCTCAACAGGGATCTCTGGATGTCAACGTCCTGACTTTC.